The T cell receptor (beta chain) under discussion was sequenced for a study of blood T cell repertoires in COVID-19. Across the study: The samples span acute and convalescent COVID-19 from the United States, Italy and Spain. T cells, B-cell-depleted T cells, or PBMCs provided the cDNA or gDNA that served as material.

Germline values: CDR1 SGHVS, CDR2 FQNEAQ. V lost 0 bases to trimming and J lost 4 bases, with 12 bases between them. The CDR3 totals 16 residues. How the authors handled the data: Amplification from reference gene primers served as the basis for estimated nucleated cell counts. Produced via immunoSEQ multiplex PCR; TCRdb's table is partial and in-frame only. V and J calls and clone size are copied from that table; D and trimming were computed from the DNA. Here the sample spans about 16,000 clones, approximately 86% being singletons. J is TRBJ2-2 and V is TRBV7-8; D possibly corresponds to TRBD1 (5 bases). This TCR came from a human donor in a cohort sampled during active COVID-19. Source material: peripheral blood. In DNA, the CDR3 is TGTGCCAGCAGCTTAGCCAATCAGGGATCCACCGGGGAGCTGTTTTTT. Its protein product is CASSLANQGSTGELFF.